The rows below give T cell receptor beta chains drawn from one sample of a study of technical replicates of blood from several donors. The protocol was immunoSEQ multiplex PCR, while the TCRdb copy is restricted to in-frame clones and leaves out a portion. The table records approximately 76,000 clones, 80% to 90% of them present only once. Source material: PBMCs. All receptors come from a human donor in good health. Some clones in this sample may be carry-over from other donors' samples. Each CDR3 is given with its conserved first and last residue. The D gene is left open where the match is weak.

d_gene | v_gene | CDR3aa
. | TRBV14 | CASSPGQFYGYTF
. | TRBV30 | CAWSVPLGFWTENNSPLHF
. | TRBV9 | CASSVGDSVLYEQYF
TRBD1 | TRBV5-4 | CASSEDRVSPLHF
. | TRBV9 | CASSVAPQEGSTDTQYF
TRBD1 | TRBV19 | CASSIWTGGNTEAFF
. | TRBV11-2 | CASSLKEGSVGYTF
. | TRBV19 | CASSISGVDTQYF
TRBD2 | TRBV5-5 | CASSSRESAQFF
TRBD2 | TRBV7-6 | CASSLEGGRAYNEQFF
. | TRBV7-8 | CASSLEGQPQHF
. | TRBV4-1 | CASSPGGAGMNTEAFF
TRBD1 | TRBV5-1 | CASSPRQGTISTDTQYF
. | TRBV29-1 | CSVEPVYQETQYF
TRBD1 | TRBV7-9 | CASSSAGTGVRPDTQYF
TRBD1 | TRBV18 | CASSPRTGIYEQYF
. | TRBV5-1 | CASSLTGDTYEQYF
TRBD1 | TRBV19 | CASRPTRGHGGPYEQYF
. | TRBV5-5 | CASTVTDSNTGELFF
TRBD1 | TRBV23-1 | CASSQPGQTSYEQYF
. | TRBV6-1 | CASSGPSVLNQPQHF
. | TRBV6-1 | CASSEIQGLIEKLFF
. | TRBV29-1 | CSVGVSYEQYF
. | TRBV9 | CASSVIWQAFYGYTF
. | TRBV28 | CASTRGGMSNQPQHF
TRBD2 | TRBV4-1 | CASSRTPRTSEDNEQFF
TRBD2 | TRBV4-2 | CASSQEPWGTSGGSYNEQFF
TRBD2 | TRBV4-1 | CASSQVWLAGMETQYF
. | TRBV7-3 | CASSLNRATTQYF
TRBD1 | TRBV4-1 | CASSQSGQGANTIYF
. | TRBV6-5 | CASSPGMNTEAFF
. | TRBV7-3 | CASSLTGGPSVGYTF